Detailed here is one T cell receptor beta chain. The antigen is not known. V lost 3 bases, J lost 2 bases, and 10 bases lay in between. Germline lookup yields CDR1 ENHRY and CDR2 SYGVKD. The CDR3 consists of 14 residues. This record comes from a study of response to subunit inactivated influenza vaccine. MiXCR, applied by TCRdb to the RT-PCR reads, yields one record per CDR3 protein. The table records under 550,000 distinct CDR3 sequences, less than 10% of them present only once. Findings of the study overall: Authors suggested seasonal influenza vaccinations each recruit few new T cells.

The starting material was PBMCs from blood, obtained less than 25 months after vaccination. This chain connects TRBV10-3 to TRBJ1-1; weak D call: TRBD1 (6 bases). The clonotype originates from a man between 50 and 70 years old who received an inactivated influenza vaccine. The DNA of the CDR3 is TGTGCCATCAGTGATAGGGGGGGCAACACTGAAGCTTTCTTT. It is translated as CAISDRGGNTEAFF.